The 7 T cell receptor beta chains listed next were all sequenced from one sample in a study of CD8 T cells in ankylosing spondylitis. A single record per CDR3 protein comes from TCRdb applying MiXCR to the 5' RACE reads. The sample carries tens of thousands of distinct CDR3 sequences, 5.3% recorded once. The sample comprised blood, either unsorted or a sorted T cell fraction (not recorded which). These receptors were taken from a male donor with ankylosing spondylitis or in good health (not recorded which).

Ten or more counts support this clonotype. The rearrangement joins TRBV28 to TRBJ2-5, with TRBD2 matching over 7 bases. The germline gives CDR1 MDHEN, CDR2 SYDVKM. The junction had 6 bases not matched to a gene; V was cut back by 6 bases and J by 2 bases. The CDR3 covers 14 residues. Here the CDR3 reads CASSPAGPQETQYF. The CDR3 region has the DNA TGTGCCAGCAGCCCAGCGGGACCACAAGAGACCCAGTACTTC. The full variable domain, completed using reference TRBV28 and TRBJ2-5, is DVKVTQSSRYLVKRTGEKVFLECVQDMDHENMFWYRQDPGLGLRLIYFSYDVKMKEKGDIPEGYSVSREKKERFSLILESASTNQTSMYLCASSPAGPQETQYFGPGTRLLVL.

This clonotype was seen many times. The rearrangement uses TRBV29-1 and TRBJ1-4; D is unclear. Germline values: CDR1 SQVTM, CDR2 ANQGSEA. This CDR3 is 14 amino acids long. V lost 3 bases to trimming and J lost 0 bases, with 8 bases between them. In nucleotides, the CDR3 is TGCAGCGTTGAGTACGGATCAACTAATGAAAAACTGTTTTTT. This codes for CSVEYGSTNEKLFF.

The chain recombines TRBV9 with TRBJ2-7; perhaps TRBD2 as D (6 bases). Per the germline V gene, CDR1 is SGDLS and CDR2 is YYNGEE. Between the trimmed V and J ends, which lost 0 bases and 2 bases, there was a span of 12 bases. The CDR3 sequence is 15 residues long. The CDR3, as DNA: TGTGCCAGCAGCGTAGGTGGAGGGGACCCCTACGAGCAGTACTTC. Protein sequence: CASSVGGGDPYEQYF.

This clonotype was observed many times. The rearrangement links TRBV27 to TRBJ2-5, with unresolved D. Germline loops: CDR1 MNHEY, CDR2 SMNVEV (reference sequence). Trimming cost V 2 bases and J 4 bases, with 8 bases left between them. This CDR3 has 13 amino acids. Here the CDR3 reads CASSLIWGETQYF. The CDR3 DNA reads as TGTGCCAGCAGTTTAATTTGGGGAGAGACCCAGTACTTC.

This clonotype was seen repeatedly, ten times or more. This chain uses TRBV20-1 with TRBJ1-5; tentatively, D is TRBD1 (5 bases). There are 14 residues in the CDR3. Germline V gives CDR1 DFQATT, CDR2 SNEGSKA (reference sequence). Trimming shortened V by 6 bases and J by 5 bases, and 17 bases separated the two germline ends. The chain's CDR3 is CSARPGGMDQPQHF. The CDR3 nucleotides read TGCAGTGCCCGCCCGGGGGGGATGGATCAGCCCCAGCATTTT.

In this sample, this clonotype turned up many times. This sequence joins TRBV3-1 and TRBJ2-7; 11 bases match TRBD1. The CDR3 extends over 19 amino acids. With 1 base clipped from V and 2 bases from J, the junction kept 13 bases outside the gene matches. Germline CDR1 is LGHDT and CDR2 is YNNKEL (reference sequence). The CDR3 reads CASSQARTGGLPFTYEQYF. In nucleotides, the CDR3 is TGTGCCAGCAGCCAAGCCCGGACAGGGGGCCTTCCCTTTACCTACGAGCAGTACTTC.

This clonotype showed up many times. This chain uses TRBV20-1 with TRBJ2-5; tentatively, D is TRBD2 (6 bases). V dropped 0 bases and J dropped 0 bases, with 11 bases sitting between them. From germline, CDR1 is DFQATT and CDR2 SNEGSKA (reference sequence). The CDR3 is 15 residues long. The CDR3 reads CSARDGRGDQETQYF. The CDR3 DNA reads as TGCAGTGCTAGAGACGGGCGGGGAGACCAAGAGACCCAGTACTTC.